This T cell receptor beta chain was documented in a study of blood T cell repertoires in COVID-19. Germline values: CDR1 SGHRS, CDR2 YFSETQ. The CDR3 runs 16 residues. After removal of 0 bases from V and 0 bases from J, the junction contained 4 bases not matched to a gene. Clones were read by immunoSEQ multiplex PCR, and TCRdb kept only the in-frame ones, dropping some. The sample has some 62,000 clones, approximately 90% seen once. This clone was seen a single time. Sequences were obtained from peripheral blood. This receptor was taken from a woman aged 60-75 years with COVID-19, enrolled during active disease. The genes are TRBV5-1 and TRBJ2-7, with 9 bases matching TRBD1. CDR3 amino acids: CASSLVGTGSSYEQYF. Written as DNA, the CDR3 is TGCGCCAGCAGCTTGGTTGGGACAGGGAGCTCCTACGAGCAGTACTTC.